This TCR beta chain was profiled in a study of blood T cells in healthy people across ages. As concerns this clonotype: Its antigen remains unknown. Given a much more abundant clone one base away, this may be a read error.

A sample-barcoded 5' primer and a J-beta primer mix were used in a second PCR of about 6 to 12 cycles. MiXCR, applied by TCRdb to the 5' RACE reads, yields one record per CDR3 protein. There are 650,000 or so distinct CDR3 sequences in the sample; approximately 52% occur only once, and about 13% lies in the top ten. Healthy Caucasians from Russia aged 6 to 90 served as donors. Study results and limitations: In long-lived donors, naive CD4+ cell counts and diversity exceeded those of aged donors. Those diversity estimates obtained from one million T cells were thought to be underestimates.

CDR3 length: 14 amino acids. The germline V gene encodes CDR1 DFQATT and CDR2 SNEGSKA (reference sequence). Sequences were obtained from blood. The receptor comes from an elderly woman in good health. The chain combines TRBV20-1 with TRBJ2-1, with D tentatively TRBD2 (5 bases). The end of the DNA is better explained by TRBJ2-7, so the J call may be wrong. In DNA, the CDR3 is TGCAGCACGGTGAGGGCACCCTCCTACAATGAGCAGTACTTC. Protein: CSTVRAPSYNEQYF.